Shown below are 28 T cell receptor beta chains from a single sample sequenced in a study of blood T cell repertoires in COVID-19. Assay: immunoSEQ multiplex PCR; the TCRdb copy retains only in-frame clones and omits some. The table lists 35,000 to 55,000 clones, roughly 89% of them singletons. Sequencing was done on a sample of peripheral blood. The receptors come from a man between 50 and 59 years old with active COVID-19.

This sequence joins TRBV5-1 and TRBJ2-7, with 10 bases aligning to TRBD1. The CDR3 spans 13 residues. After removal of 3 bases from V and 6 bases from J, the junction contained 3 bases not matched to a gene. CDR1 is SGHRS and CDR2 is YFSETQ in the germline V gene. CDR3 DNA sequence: TGCGCCAGCAGCTGGAGGACAGGGGGCGAGCAGTACTTC. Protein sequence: CASSWRTGGEQYF.

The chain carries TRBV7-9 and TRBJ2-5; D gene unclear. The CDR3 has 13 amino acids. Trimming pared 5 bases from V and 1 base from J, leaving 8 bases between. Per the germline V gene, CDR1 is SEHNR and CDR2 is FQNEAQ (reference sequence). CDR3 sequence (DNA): TGTGCCAGCAGCCTCCCCCCCCAAGAGACCCAGTACTTC. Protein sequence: CASSLPPQETQYF. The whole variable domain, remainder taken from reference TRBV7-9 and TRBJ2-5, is DTGVSQNPRHKITKRGQNVTFRCDPISEHNRLYWYRQTLGQGPEFLTYFQNEAQLEKSRLLSDRFSAERPKGSFSTLEIQRTEQGDSAMYLCASSLPPQETQYFGPGTRLLVL.

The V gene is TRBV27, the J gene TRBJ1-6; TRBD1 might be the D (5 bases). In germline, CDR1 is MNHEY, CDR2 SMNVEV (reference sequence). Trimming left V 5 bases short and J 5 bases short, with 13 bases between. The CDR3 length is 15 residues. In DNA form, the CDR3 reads TGTGCCAGCAGTCCTAAAGGGACTCATAATTCACCCCTCCACTTT. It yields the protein CASSPKGTHNSPLHF.

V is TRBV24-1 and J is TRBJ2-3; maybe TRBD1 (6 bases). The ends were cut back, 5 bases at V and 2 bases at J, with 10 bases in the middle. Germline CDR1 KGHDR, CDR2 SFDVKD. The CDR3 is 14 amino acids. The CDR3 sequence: CATSAKGVTDTQYF. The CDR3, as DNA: TGTGCCACCAGTGCCAAGGGGGTCACAGATACGCAGTATTTT.

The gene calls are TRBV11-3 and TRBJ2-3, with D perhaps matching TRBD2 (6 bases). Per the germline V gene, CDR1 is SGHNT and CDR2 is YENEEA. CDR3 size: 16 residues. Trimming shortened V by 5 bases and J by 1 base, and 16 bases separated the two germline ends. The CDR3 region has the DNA TGTGCCAGCAGCCCAGGACTACAGGAACGCACAGATACGCAGTATTTT. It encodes CASSPGLQERTDTQYF.

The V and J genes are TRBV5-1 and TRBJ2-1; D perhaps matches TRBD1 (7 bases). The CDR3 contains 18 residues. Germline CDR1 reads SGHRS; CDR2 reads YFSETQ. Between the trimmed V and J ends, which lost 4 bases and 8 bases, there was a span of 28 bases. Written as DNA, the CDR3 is TGCGCCAGCAGCCCGAGACAGGGAACGACTAGGACAGCCTATGAGCAGTTCTTC. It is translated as CASSPRQGTTRTAYEQFF.

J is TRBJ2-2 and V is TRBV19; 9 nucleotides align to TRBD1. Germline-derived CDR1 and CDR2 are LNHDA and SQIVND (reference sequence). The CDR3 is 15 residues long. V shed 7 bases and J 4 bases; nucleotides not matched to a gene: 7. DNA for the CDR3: TGTGCCAGTACCGGGACAGGGAGTCCCACCGGGGAGCTGTTTTTT. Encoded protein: CASTGTGSPTGELFF.

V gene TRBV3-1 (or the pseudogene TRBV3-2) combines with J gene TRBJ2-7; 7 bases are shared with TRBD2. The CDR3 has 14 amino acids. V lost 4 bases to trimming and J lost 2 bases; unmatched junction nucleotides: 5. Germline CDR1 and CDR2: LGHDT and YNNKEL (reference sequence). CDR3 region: CASSRNGGTYEQYF. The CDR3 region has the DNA TGTGCCAGCAGCCGAAACGGGGGGACCTACGAGCAGTACTTC.

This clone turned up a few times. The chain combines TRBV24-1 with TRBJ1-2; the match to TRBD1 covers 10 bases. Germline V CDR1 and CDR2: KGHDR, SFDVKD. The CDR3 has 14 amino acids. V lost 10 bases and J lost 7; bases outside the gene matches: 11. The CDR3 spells CATGQGGGSGGYTF. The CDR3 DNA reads TGTGCCACTGGACAGGGGGGAGGTAGCGGTGGCTACACCTTC.

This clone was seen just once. In DNA, the CDR3 is TGTGCCAGCAGCAGACTAGCGGGGGCCCTCACCGGGGAGCTGTTTTTT. It encodes CASSRLAGALTGELFF. The chain links TRBV6-6 to TRBJ2-2, with 12 bases matching TRBD2. V gave up 6 bases and J gave up 4 bases; unmatched junction bases: 6. Germline V gene data show CDR1 as MNHNY and CDR2 as SVGAGI (reference sequence). This CDR3 is 16 amino acids long.

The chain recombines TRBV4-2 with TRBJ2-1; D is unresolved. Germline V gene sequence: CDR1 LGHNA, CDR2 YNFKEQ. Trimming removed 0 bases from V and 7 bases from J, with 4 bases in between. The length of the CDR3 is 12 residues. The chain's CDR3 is CASSQERNEQFF. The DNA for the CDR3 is TGTGCCAGCAGCCAAGAGAGAAATGAGCAGTTCTTC.

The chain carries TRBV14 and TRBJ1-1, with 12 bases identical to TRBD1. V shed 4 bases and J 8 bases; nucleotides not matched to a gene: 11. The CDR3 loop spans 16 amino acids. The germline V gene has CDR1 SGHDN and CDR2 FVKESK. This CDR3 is CASSLRWDRGHQEAFF. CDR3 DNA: TGTGCCAGCAGCCTAAGGTGGGACAGGGGGCATCAAGAAGCTTTCTTT.

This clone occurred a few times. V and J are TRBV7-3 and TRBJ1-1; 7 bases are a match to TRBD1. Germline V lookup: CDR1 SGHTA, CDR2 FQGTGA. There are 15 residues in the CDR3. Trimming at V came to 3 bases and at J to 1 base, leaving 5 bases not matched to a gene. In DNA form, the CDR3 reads TGTGCCAGCAGCTTTACAGGGGACACGAACACTGAAGCTTTCTTT. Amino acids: CASSFTGDTNTEAFF.

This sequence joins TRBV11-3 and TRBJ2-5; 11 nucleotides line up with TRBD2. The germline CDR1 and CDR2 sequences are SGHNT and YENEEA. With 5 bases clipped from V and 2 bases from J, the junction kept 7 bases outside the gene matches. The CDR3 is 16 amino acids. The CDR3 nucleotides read TGTGCCAGCAGCACTAGCGGGGGAAGTGGGCAAGAGACCCAGTACTTC. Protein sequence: CASSTSGGSGQETQYF.

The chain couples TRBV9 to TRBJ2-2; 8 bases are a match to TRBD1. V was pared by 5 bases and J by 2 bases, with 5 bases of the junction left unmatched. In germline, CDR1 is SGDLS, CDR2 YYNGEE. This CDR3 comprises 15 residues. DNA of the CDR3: TGTGCCAGCAGTGTCCAGGGGGCTAACACCGGGGAGCTGTTTTTT. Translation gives CASSVQGANTGELFF. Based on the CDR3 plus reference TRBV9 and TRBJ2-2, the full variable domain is DSGVTQTPKHLITATGQRVTLRCSPRSGDLSVYWYQQSLDQGLQFLIQYYNGEERAKGNILERFSAQQFPDLHSELNLSSLELGDSALYFCASSVQGANTGELFFGEGSRLTVL.

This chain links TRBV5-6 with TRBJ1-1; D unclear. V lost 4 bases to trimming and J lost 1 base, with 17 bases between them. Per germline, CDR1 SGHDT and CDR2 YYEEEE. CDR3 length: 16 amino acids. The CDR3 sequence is CASSLTPQLPNTEAFF. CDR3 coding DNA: TGTGCCAGCAGCCTTACGCCACAACTACCGAACACTGAAGCTTTCTTT. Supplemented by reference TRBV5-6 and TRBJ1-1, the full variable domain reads DAGVTQSPTHLIKTRGQQVTLRCSPKSGHDTVSWYQQALGQGPQFIFQYYEEEERQRGNFPDRFSGHQFPNYSSELNVNALLLGDSALYLCASSLTPQLPNTEAFFGQGTRLTVV.

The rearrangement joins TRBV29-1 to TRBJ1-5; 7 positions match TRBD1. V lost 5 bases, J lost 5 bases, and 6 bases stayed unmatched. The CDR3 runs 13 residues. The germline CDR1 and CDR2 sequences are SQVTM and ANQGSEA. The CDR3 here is CSVRQGFDQPQHF. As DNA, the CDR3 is TGCAGCGTTCGACAGGGTTTTGATCAGCCCCAGCATTTT.

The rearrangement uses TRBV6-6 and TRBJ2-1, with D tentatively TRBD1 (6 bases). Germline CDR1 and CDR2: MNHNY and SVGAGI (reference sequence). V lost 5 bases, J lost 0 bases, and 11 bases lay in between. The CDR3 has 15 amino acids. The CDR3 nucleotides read TGTGCCAGCAGTATCACAGGGAGCTCCTACAATGAGCAGTTCTTC. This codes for CASSITGSSYNEQFF.

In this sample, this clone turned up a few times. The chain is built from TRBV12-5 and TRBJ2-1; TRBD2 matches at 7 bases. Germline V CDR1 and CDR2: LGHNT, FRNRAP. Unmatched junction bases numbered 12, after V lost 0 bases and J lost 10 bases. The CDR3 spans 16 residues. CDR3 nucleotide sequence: TGTGCTAGTGGTTTGGTACGCGGACTAGACCCCCGGGAGCAGTTCTTC. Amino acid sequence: CASGLVRGLDPREQFF.

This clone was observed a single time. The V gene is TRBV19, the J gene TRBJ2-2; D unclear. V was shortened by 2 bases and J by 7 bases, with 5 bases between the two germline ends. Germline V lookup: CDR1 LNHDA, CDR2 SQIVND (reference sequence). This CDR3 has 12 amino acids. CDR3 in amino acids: CASSISGGELFF. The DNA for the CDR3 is TGTGCCAGTAGTATATCGGGCGGGGAGCTGTTTTTT.

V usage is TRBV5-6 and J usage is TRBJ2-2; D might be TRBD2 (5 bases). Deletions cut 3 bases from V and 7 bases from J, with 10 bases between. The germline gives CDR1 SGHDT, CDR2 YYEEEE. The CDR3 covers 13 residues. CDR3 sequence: CASSYVGSGELFF. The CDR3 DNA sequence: TGTGCCAGCAGCTACGTAGGGAGCGGGGAGCTGTTTTTT. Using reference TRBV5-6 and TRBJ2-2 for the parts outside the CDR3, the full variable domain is DAGVTQSPTHLIKTRGQQVTLRCSPKSGHDTVSWYQQALGQGPQFIFQYYEEEERQRGNFPDRFSGHQFPNYSSELNVNALLLGDSALYLCASSYVGSGELFFGEGSRLTVL.

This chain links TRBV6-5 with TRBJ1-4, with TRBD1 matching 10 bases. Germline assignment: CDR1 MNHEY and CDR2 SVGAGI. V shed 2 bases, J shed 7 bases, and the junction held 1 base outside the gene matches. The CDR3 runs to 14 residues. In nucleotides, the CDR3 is TGTGCCAGCAGTTACCGGGACAGGGGTGAAAAACTGTTTTTT. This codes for CASSYRDRGEKLFF.

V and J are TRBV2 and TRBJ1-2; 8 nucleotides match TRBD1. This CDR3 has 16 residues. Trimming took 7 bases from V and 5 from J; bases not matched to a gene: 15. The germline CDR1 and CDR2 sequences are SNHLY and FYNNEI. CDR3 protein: CASTVLSGGDSYGYTF. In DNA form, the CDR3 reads TGTGCCAGCACGGTGCTCTCAGGGGGCGATAGTTATGGCTACACCTTC. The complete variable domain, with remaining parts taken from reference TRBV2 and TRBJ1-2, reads EPEVTQTPSHQVTQMGQEVILRCVPISNHLYFYWYRQILGQKVEFLVSFYNNEISEKSEIFDDQFSVERPDGSNFTLKIRSTKLEDSAMYFCASTVLSGGDSYGYTFGSGTRLTVV.

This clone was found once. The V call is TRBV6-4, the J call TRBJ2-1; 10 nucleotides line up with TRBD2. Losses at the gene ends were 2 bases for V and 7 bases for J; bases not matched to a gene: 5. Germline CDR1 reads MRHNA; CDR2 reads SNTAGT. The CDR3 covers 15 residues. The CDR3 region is CASSDRAGGQNEQFF. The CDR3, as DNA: TGTGCCAGCAGTGACAGAGCGGGGGGGCAGAATGAGCAGTTCTTC.

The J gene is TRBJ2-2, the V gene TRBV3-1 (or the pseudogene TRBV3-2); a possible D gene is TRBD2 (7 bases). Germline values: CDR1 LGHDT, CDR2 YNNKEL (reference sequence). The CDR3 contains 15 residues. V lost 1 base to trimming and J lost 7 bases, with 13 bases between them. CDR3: CASSQAPGGGGELFF. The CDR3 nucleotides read TGTGCCAGCAGCCAAGCACCGGGGGGCGGCGGGGAGCTGTTTTTT.

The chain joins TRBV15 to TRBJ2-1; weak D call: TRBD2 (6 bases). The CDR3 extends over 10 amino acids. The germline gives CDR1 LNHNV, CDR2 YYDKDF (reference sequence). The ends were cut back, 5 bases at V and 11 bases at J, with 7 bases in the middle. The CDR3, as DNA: TGTGCCACCAGCGGGAGGAAGCAGTTCTTC. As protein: CATSGRKQFF.

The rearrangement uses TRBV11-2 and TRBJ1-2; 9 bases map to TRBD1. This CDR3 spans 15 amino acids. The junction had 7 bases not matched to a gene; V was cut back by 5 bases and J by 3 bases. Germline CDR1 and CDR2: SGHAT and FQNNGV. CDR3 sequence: CASSHRQGGYYGYTF. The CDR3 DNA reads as TGTGCCAGCAGCCACAGACAGGGGGGCTACTATGGCTACACCTTC.

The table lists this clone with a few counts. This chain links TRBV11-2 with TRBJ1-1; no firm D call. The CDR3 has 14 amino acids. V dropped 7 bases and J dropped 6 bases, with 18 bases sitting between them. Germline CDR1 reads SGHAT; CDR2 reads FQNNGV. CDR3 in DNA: TGTGCCAGCACATCAACGACACGACGTGCTGAAGCTTTCTTT. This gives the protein CASTSTTRRAEAFF.